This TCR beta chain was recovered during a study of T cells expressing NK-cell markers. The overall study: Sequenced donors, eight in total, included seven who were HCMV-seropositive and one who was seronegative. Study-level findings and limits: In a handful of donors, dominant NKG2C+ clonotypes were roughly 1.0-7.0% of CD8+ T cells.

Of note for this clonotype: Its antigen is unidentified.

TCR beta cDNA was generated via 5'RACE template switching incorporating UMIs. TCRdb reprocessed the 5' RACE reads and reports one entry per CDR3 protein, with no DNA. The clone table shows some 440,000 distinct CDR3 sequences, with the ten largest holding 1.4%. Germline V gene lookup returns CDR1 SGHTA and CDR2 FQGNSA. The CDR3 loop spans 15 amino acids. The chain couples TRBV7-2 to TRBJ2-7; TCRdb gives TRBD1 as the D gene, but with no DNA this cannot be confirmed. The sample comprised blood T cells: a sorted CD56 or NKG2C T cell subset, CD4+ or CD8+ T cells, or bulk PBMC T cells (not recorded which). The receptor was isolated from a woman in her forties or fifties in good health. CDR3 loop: CASSPDRLSSYEQYF.